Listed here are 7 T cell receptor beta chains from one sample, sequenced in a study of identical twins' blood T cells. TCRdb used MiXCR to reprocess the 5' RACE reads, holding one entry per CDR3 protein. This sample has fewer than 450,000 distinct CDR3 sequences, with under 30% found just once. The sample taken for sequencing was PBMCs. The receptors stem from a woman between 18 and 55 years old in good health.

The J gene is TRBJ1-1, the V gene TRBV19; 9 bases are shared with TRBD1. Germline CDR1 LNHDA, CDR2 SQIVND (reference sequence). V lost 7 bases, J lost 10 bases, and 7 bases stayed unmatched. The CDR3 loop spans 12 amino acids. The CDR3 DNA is TGTGCCAGTAAAGCGGGACAGGGCCCAGCTTTCTTT. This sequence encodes CASKAGQGPAFF.

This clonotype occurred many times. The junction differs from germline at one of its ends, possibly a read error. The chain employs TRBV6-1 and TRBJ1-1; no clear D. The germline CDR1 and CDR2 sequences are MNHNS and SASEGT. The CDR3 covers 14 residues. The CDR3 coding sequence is TGTGCCAGCAGTGAAGGGCAGGTCCAGGCCGAACGGGAGTTT. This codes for CASSEGQVQAEREF.

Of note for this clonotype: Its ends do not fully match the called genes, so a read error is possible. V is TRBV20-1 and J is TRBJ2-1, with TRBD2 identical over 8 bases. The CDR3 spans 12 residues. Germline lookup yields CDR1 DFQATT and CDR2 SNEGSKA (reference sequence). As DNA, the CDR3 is TGCAGTGCTAGAGCGGGAGGGCATGATCAGTTCTTC. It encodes CSARAGGHDQFF.

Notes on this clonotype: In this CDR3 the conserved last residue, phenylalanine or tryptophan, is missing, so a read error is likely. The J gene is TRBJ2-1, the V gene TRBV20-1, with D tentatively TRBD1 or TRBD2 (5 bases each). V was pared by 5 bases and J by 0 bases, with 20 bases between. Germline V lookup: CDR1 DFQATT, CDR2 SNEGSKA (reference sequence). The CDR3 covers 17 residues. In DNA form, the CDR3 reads TGCAGTGCTTTACGGGACGCGGATTACATCTCCTACAATGAGCAGTTCTTA. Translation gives CSALRDADYISYNEQFL.

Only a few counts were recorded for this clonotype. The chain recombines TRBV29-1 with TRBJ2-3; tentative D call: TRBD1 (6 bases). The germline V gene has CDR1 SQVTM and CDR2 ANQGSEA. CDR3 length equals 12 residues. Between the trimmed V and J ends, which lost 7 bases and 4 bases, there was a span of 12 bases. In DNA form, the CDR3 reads TGCAGCGGAAAGACAGGCTCAGATACGCAGTATTTT. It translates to CSGKTGSDTQYF.

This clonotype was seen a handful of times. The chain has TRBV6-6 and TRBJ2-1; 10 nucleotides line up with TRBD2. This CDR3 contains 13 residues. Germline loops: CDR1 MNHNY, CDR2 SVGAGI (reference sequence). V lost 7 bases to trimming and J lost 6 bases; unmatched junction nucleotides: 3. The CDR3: CASTRTSGNEQFF. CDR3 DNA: TGTGCCAGCACCCGGACTAGCGGCAATGAGCAGTTCTTC.

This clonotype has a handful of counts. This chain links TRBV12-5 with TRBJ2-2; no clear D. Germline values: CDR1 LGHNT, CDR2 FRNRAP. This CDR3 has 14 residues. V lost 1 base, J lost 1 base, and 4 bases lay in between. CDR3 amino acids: CASGLGQNTGELFF. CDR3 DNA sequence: TGTGCTAGTGGTTTGGGACAGAACACCGGGGAGCTGTTTTTT.